A selection of T cell receptor beta chains follows, all from one sample in a study of graft-versus-host responses after intestinal transplantation. Their cognate antigens are unknown. Data came from immunoSEQ multiplex PCR; TCRdb stores just in-frame clones and leaves some out. The repertoire includes 65,000 to 90,000 clones, 80% to 90% of them detected once, and roughly 2.6% sits in the top ten. This material consisted of unstimulated CD8+ T cells sorted from spleen or lymph node cells, taken before intestinal transplant. These receptors were collected from a human donor who received an intestinal transplant. Each CDR3 is given with its conserved first and last residue. The order of the fields is V gene, J gene, D gene, CDR3 protein, CDR3 DNA. A D gene is named only where the DNA matches it firmly.

v_gene: TRBV7-2
j_gene: TRBJ2-3
d_gene: -
CDR3aa: CASSLVEAADTQYF
CDR3nt: TGTGCCAGCAGCTTAGTGGAGGCCGCAGATACGCAGTATTTT

v_gene: TRBV12-5
j_gene: TRBJ1-1
d_gene: -
CDR3aa: CASGLARSGSEAFF
CDR3nt: TGTGCTAGTGGTTTGGCTCGATCGGGATCTGAAGCTTTCTTT

v_gene: TRBV7-6
j_gene: TRBJ2-1
d_gene: -
CDR3aa: CASSTIGTGVTKEQFF
CDR3nt: TGTGCCAGCAGCACCATAGGGACTGGAGTTACTAAGGAGCAGTTCTTC

v_gene: TRBV28
j_gene: TRBJ1-2
d_gene: TRBD1
CDR3aa: CASSLRTGVFGYTF
CDR3nt: TGTGCCAGCAGTTTAAGGACAGGGGTATTCGGCTACACCTTC

v_gene: TRBV7-8
j_gene: TRBJ2-3
d_gene: TRBD2
CDR3aa: CASSWTSGGRRDTQYF
CDR3nt: TGTGCCAGCAGTTGGACTAGCGGGGGTCGTCGGGATACGCAGTATTTT

v_gene: TRBV5-1
j_gene: TRBJ2-7
d_gene: TRBD1
CDR3aa: CASSSKFGPGGAKFYEQYF
CDR3nt: TGCGCCAGCAGCTCTAAATTTGGACCAGGGGGCGCGAAGTTCTACGAGCAGTACTTC

v_gene: TRBV18
j_gene: TRBJ1-2
d_gene: -
CDR3aa: CASSLTQGRGYGYTF
CDR3nt: TGTGCCAGCTCCCTCACCCAGGGGAGGGGCTATGGCTACACCTTC

v_gene: TRBV27
j_gene: TRBJ2-2
d_gene: -
CDR3aa: CASSYIGPGGSGELFF
CDR3nt: TGTGCCAGCAGTTATATCGGGCCAGGGGGGAGCGGGGAGCTGTTTTTT

v_gene: TRBV9
j_gene: TRBJ2-3
d_gene: TRBD2
CDR3aa: CASSAGTSGAHTDTQYF
CDR3nt: TGTGCCAGCAGCGCCGGGACTAGCGGGGCGCACACAGATACGCAGTATTTT

v_gene: TRBV11-2
j_gene: TRBJ2-7
d_gene: -
CDR3aa: CASSSGYEQYF
CDR3nt: TGTGCCAGCAGTTCCGGCTACGAGCAGTACTTC